This T cell receptor beta chain originates from a study of immune evolution from preneoplasia to lung adenocarcinoma. Study-level results: Normal lung had highest clonality; later lesions appeared denser, more diverse. Highest clonality occurred in KRAS-mutant, not EGFR-mutant or double wild-type, nodules.

Worth noting for this clone: The target antigen is unknown.

V gave up 4 bases and J gave up 2 bases, with 12 bases separating them. The CDR3 consists of 14 residues. CDR1 and CDR2 (germline): SGHRS, YFSETQ. Only in-frame clones appear in the TCRdb table, and some are missing; sequencing was by immunoSEQ multiplex PCR. The data contain 1,500 to 2,000 clones, roughly 74% of them singletons. The sequence derives from a person aged 70 to 79 with lung adenocarcinoma. Sequenced material: FFPE atypical adenomatous hyperplasia tissue from the lung. Described subset: atypical adenomatous hyperplasia (AAH), lung preneoplasia. V usage is TRBV5-1 and J usage is TRBJ2-5; tentative D call: TRBD2 (5 bases). The CDR3 nucleotides read TGCGCCAGCAGCCCTTGGACTGGGCAAGAGACCCAGTACTTC. Translation: CASSPWTGQETQYF.